These 7 T cell receptor beta chains share one sample of origin, sequenced in a study of blood T cell repertoires in COVID-19. TCRdb keeps only in-frame clones here, not all; method: immunoSEQ multiplex PCR. Altogether under 200,000 clones are present, over 75% being singletons, with the ten largest covering about 9.1%. The sequenced sample consisted of peripheral blood. The receptor source for this set is an elderly woman with acute or convalescent COVID-19.

The chain joins TRBV2 to TRBJ1-3; D is ambiguous. CDR1 SNHLY and CDR2 FYNNEI come from the germline V gene. The CDR3 has 15 amino acids. V shed 4 bases and J shed 0 bases, with 10 bases lying between them. The CDR3 coding sequence is TGTGCCAGCAGTGTTATTAGAGGCTCTGGAAACACCATATATTTT. Protein sequence: CASSVIRGSGNTIYF.

The chain combines TRBV4-3 with TRBJ1-2; D possibly corresponds to TRBD1 (6 bases). Trimming removed 2 bases at V and 0 bases at J, with 19 bases between. The CDR3 totals 18 residues. CDR1 and CDR2 from the germline V gene are LGHNA and YSLEER. The CDR3 sequence: CASSQLTGTATANYGYTF. DNA for the CDR3: TGCGCCAGCAGCCAACTAACAGGGACCGCCACAGCTAACTATGGCTACACCTTC.

As regards this clone: The junction does not match germline at one end; this may be a read error. The rearrangement links TRBV7-9 to TRBJ2-5, with 10 bases aligning to TRBD1. This CDR3 comprises 17 residues. Germline loops: CDR1 SEHNR, CDR2 FQNEAQ (reference sequence). The CDR3 region is CASSLVSPRQGAETQYF. CDR3 DNA sequence: TGTGCCAGTAGCTTAGTTTCCCCGCGACAGGGGGCGGAGACCCAGTACTTC.

The V gene is TRBV6-5, the J gene TRBJ2-7, with 8 bases lining up with TRBD1. From germline, CDR1 is MNHEY and CDR2 SVGAGI. The CDR3 totals 16 residues. V shed 2 bases and J 2 bases; nucleotides not matched to a gene: 8. The CDR3 region is CASSYLDRGAAYEQYF. CDR3 bases: TGTGCCAGCAGTTACCTTGACAGGGGCGCCGCCTACGAGCAGTACTTC.

This chain links TRBV19 with TRBJ1-3, with D hard to call. Looked up from germline, CDR1 is LNHDA and CDR2 is SQIVND (reference sequence). V was cut by 3 bases and J by 1 base, with 7 bases left in between. The CDR3 consists of 14 residues. The CDR3: CASSMGGSGNTIYF. Written as DNA, the CDR3 is TGTGCCAGTAGTATGGGAGGATCTGGAAACACCATATATTTT.

This chain's CDR3 is CASSGGQGTDTQYF. The CDR3 DNA is TGTGCCAGTAGTGGGGGCCAGGGCACAGATACGCAGTATTTT. The chain recombines TRBV19 with TRBJ2-3; D perhaps matches TRBD1 (6 bases). The germline gives CDR1 LNHDA, CDR2 SQIVND (reference sequence). The germline V and J ends were trimmed by 5 bases and 1 base, with 10 bases remaining between them. The CDR3 is 14 residues long.

This chain joins TRBV10-3 and TRBJ1-1, with unresolved D. This CDR3 spans 12 amino acids. V was shortened by 3 bases and J by 3 bases, with 5 bases between the two germline ends. Per germline, CDR1 ENHRY and CDR2 SYGVKD. Written as DNA, the CDR3 is TGTGCCATCAGTGACCCTTACACTGAAGCTTTCTTT. Translation: CAISDPYTEAFF.